This T cell receptor (beta chain) was recovered during a study of CD8+ T cells in alopecia areata. Trimming stripped 5 bases from V and 2 bases from J, with 10 bases between. The V gene's germline CDR1 is MNHEY and CDR2 SMNVEV (reference sequence). This CDR3 comprises 13 residues. Extracted from the samples, RNA was reverse transcribed into cDNA to serve as the sequencing template. Assay used: immunoSEQ multiplex PCR; TCRdb lists only in-frame clones, some missing. The data show about 100,000 clones, just under 60% seen once. The treatment denotes: oral pan-JAK inhibitor, 5-10 mg twice daily. A FACSAria was used to sort CD4+ and CD8+ T cells. These cells came from PBMCs.

This clonotype originated in a human donor with alopecia areata. The material was CD8+ T cells sorted from blood, obtained between weeks 55 and 70, from a patient treated with tofacitinib. The genes are TRBV27 and TRBJ2-7; TRBD1 might be the D (5 bases). CDR3 residues: CASSAGQAYEQYF. The CDR3 DNA reads TGTGCCAGCAGTGCCGGACAAGCCTACGAGCAGTACTTC.